The 13 T cell receptor beta chains reported below all come from one sample, sequenced in a study of a mutant IDH1 vaccine in newly diagnosed glioma. Clones were read by immunoSEQ multiplex PCR, and TCRdb kept only the in-frame ones, dropping some. This table holds roughly 50,000 clones, around three quarters found once. These receptors lack a known antigen. Time point described: week 47, end of study. Mutant IDH1 20-mer peptide, at 300 ug, made up each vaccine dose, with topical imiquimod. Sample: PBMCs, taken from a glioma patient whose treatment included an IDH1 peptide vaccine. These receptors were obtained from a woman aged 40 to 50 with glioma. Some clones in this sample may be carry-over from other donors' samples.

V gene TRBV12-5 combines with J gene TRBJ1-1, with D possibly TRBD1 on 6 matching bases. Trimming cost V 0 bases and J 0 bases, with 11 bases left between them. Germline V lookup: CDR1 LGHNT, CDR2 FRNRAP. There are 16 residues in the CDR3. The chain's CDR3 is CASGLVLGGLNTEAFF. As DNA, the CDR3 is TGTGCTAGTGGTTTGGTACTGGGGGGGCTGAACACTGAAGCTTTCTTT. The whole variable domain, filled in from reference TRBV12-5 and TRBJ1-1, reads DARVTQTPRHKVTEMGQEVTMRCQPILGHNTVFWYRQTMMQGLELLAYFRNRAPLDDSGMPKDRFSAEMPDATLATLKIQPSEPRDSAVYFCASGLVLGGLNTEAFFGQGTRLTVV.

This clone was seen just once. This sequence joins TRBV19 and TRBJ1-5, with unresolved D. V gave up 3 bases and J gave up 5 bases, with 8 bases separating them. There are 13 residues in the CDR3. The germline gives CDR1 LNHDA, CDR2 SQIVND (reference sequence). The CDR3 nucleotides are TGTGCCAGTAGTATTGATGGGCATCAGCCCCAGCATTTT. It translates to CASSIDGHQPQHF. Full variable domain (missing parts from reference TRBV19 and TRBJ1-5): DGGITQSPKYLFRKEGQNVTLSCEQNLNHDAMYWYRQDPGQGLRLIYYSQIVNDFQKGDIAEGYSVSREKKESFPLTVTSAQKNPTAFYLCASSIDGHQPQHFGDGTRLSIL.

The chain is built from TRBV25-1 and TRBJ2-5; perhaps D is TRBD1 or TRBD2 (5 bases each). V was trimmed by 5 bases and J by 11 bases, leaving 12 bases between them. The CDR3 extends over 11 amino acids. Germline lookup yields CDR1 MGHDK and CDR2 SYGVNS. As DNA, the CDR3 is TGTGCCAGCAGTCGGGGAAGGGGACAGTACTTC. This codes for CASSRGRGQYF.

The rearrangement uses TRBV10-1 and TRBJ1-2, with a weak D call TRBD1 (6 bases). CDR1 is WNHNN, CDR2 SYGVQD, per germline (reference sequence). The CDR3 consists of 14 residues. Trimming pared 11 bases from V and 6 bases from J, leaving 22 bases between. The CDR3 loop is CAGTLRTANNGYTF. In DNA form, the CDR3 reads TGCGCCGGAACACTTCGGACAGCAAACAATGGCTACACCTTC.

The V and J genes are TRBV25-1 and TRBJ2-7; maybe TRBD1 (5 bases). The CDR3 consists of 13 residues. The V gene's germline CDR1 is MGHDK and CDR2 SYGVNS. Trimming pared 5 bases from V and 2 bases from J, leaving 10 bases between. In DNA, the CDR3 is TGTGCCAGCAGTATAGACAGCCCCTACGAGCAGTACTTC. The encoded protein is CASSIDSPYEQYF.

This clone has only one observation. The chain combines TRBV2 with TRBJ2-5; D is undetermined. The germline V gene encodes CDR1 SNHLY and CDR2 FYNNEI. The CDR3 spans 13 residues. Trimming cost V 2 bases and J 4 bases, with 8 bases left between them. The CDR3 protein is CASSEYNRETQYF. DNA for the CDR3: TGTGCCAGCAGTGAATATAACCGAGAGACCCAGTACTTC.

V usage is TRBV19 and J usage is TRBJ1-3; D unclear. Trimming removed 3 bases at V and 2 bases at J, with 5 bases between. The CDR3 is made up of 13 amino acids. Germline V gene sequence: CDR1 LNHDA, CDR2 SQIVND (reference sequence). The CDR3 coding sequence is TGTGCCAGTAGTATCACGGCTGGAAACACCATATATTTT. Protein sequence: CASSITAGNTIYF. Full variable domain (rest looked up from reference TRBV19 and TRBJ1-3): DGGITQSPKYLFRKEGQNVTLSCEQNLNHDAMYWYRQDPGQGLRLIYYSQIVNDFQKGDIAEGYSVSREKKESFPLTVTSAQKNPTAFYLCASSITAGNTIYFGEGSWLTVV.

The rearrangement links TRBV19 to TRBJ1-5; D perhaps matches TRBD1 (5 bases). The CDR3 sequence is 15 residues long. V was shortened by 7 bases and J by 3 bases, with 16 bases between the two germline ends. The germline V gene has CDR1 LNHDA and CDR2 SQIVND (reference sequence). The CDR3 region has the DNA TGTGCCAGTACTACAGCCGTGGGGCCCAATCAGCCCCAGCATTTT. Translation: CASTTAVGPNQPQHF.

The V gene is TRBV5-1, the J gene TRBJ2-2, with D possibly being TRBD1 or TRBD2 (5 bases each). The CDR3 length is 13 residues. V was clipped by 4 bases and J by 7 bases, with 11 bases between them. Germline assignment: CDR1 SGHRS and CDR2 YFSETQ. The DNA of the CDR3 is TGCGCCAGCAGCGCGAGGGACGGCGGGGAGCTGTTTTTT. This translates into CASSARDGGELFF.

The chain carries TRBV2 and TRBJ2-2; the D is unclear. This CDR3 region has 13 residues. Per germline, CDR1 SNHLY and CDR2 FYNNEI. Trimming took off 6 bases at V and 0 bases at J, with 5 bases between the two ends. The CDR3 loop is CASRQTNTGELFF. Written as DNA, the CDR3 is TGTGCCAGCAGGCAGACGAACACCGGGGAGCTGTTTTTT.

V usage is TRBV6-6 and J usage is TRBJ2-5, with D possibly matching TRBD2 (6 bases). The germline CDR1 and CDR2 sequences are MNHNY and SVGAGI (reference sequence). Trimming took off 6 bases at V and 4 bases at J, with 15 bases between the two ends. The CDR3 consists of 14 residues. The CDR3 DNA is TGTGCCAGCAGCTATCGGGACTCTCGAGAGACCCAGTACTTC. This gives the protein CASSYRDSRETQYF.

J is TRBJ2-1 and V is TRBV13; 9 nucleotides line up with TRBD2. V gave up 1 base and J gave up 3 bases; unmatched junction bases: 4. Germline-derived CDR1 and CDR2 are PRHDT and FYEKMQ (reference sequence). The CDR3 has 16 residues. The CDR3 loop is CASSLATSGSYNEQFF. CDR3 nucleotide sequence: TGTGCCAGCAGCTTAGCGACTAGCGGAAGCTACAATGAGCAGTTCTTC.

The chain is built from TRBV30 and TRBJ2-3, with 7 positions matching TRBD1. J lost 6 bases, V lost 5 bases, and 5 bases had no gene match. The length of the CDR3 is 12 residues. Germline loops: CDR1 GTSNPN, CDR2 SVGIG (reference sequence). CDR3 DNA: TGTGCCTGGGACAGGGTAAGGGATACGCAGTATTTT. Amino acids: CAWDRVRDTQYF.